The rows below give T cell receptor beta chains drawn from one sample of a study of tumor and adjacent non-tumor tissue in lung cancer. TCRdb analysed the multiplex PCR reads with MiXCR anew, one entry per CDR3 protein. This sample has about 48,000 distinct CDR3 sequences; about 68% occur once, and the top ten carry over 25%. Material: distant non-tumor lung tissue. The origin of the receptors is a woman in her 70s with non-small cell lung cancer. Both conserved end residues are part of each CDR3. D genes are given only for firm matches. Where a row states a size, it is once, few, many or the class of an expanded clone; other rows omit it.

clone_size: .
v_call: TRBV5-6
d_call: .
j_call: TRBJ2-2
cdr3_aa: CASNFTLNTGELFF
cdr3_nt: TGTGCCAGCAACTTTACCTTGAACACCGGGGAGCTGTTCTTC

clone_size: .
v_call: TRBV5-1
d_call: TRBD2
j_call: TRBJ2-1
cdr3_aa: CANSTAGGGNEQFF
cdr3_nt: TGCGCCAACAGCACCGCGGGGGGGGGCAATGAGCAGTTCTTC

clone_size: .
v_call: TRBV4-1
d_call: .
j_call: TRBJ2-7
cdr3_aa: CTSSQEGVRSYEQYF
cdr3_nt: TGCACCAGCAGCCAAGAAGGAGTGCGTTCCTACGAGCAGTACTTC

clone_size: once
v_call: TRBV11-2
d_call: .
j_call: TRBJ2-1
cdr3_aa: CASSLGGTDGQFF
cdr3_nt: TGTGCCAGCAGCTTAGGCGGTACTGATGGGCAGTTCTTC

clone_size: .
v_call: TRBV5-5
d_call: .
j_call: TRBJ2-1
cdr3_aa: CASNLTSGSSYNEQFF
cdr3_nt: TGTGCCAGCAACTTGACTAGTGGAAGCTCCTACAATGAGCAGTTCTTC

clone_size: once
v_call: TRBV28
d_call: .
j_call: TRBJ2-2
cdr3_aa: CVSNKDSTGELFF
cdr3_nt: TGTGTCAGCAACAAGGACAGCACCGGGGAGCTGTTTTTT

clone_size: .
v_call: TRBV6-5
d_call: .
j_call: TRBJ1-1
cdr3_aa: CAARAVGTVAFF
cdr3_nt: TGTGCCGCACGTGCGGTCGGGACTGTTGCTTTCTTT

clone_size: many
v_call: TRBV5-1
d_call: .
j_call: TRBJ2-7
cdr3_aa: CASSRNWGTESEQYF
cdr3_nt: TGCGCCAGCAGTCGAAACTGGGGCACGGAAAGCGAGCAGTACTTC

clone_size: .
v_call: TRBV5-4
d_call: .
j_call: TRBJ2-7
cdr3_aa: CASSRWTPAWEQYF
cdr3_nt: TGTGCCAGCAGCCGATGGACACCTGCATGGGAACAGTACTTC

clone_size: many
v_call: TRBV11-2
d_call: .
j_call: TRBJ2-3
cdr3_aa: CASSKTGTVTDTQYF
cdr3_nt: TGTGCCAGCAGCAAAACGGGGACGGTGACAGATACGCAGTATTTT

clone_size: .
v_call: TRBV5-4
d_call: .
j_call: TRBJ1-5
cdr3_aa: CASCGRGRNTDTQHF
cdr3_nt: TGTGCCAGCTGCGGACGGGGCAGGAACACAGATACGCAGCATTTT

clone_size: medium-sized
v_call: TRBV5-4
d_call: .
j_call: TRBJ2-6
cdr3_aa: CASSFDGLLGANVLTF
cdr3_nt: TGTGCCAGCAGCTTCGACGGGTTGTTGGGGGCCAACGTCCTGACTTTC

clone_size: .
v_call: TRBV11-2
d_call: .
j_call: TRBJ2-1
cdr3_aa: CASSLRGSRRALSSYNEQFF
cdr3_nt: TGTGCCAGCAGCTTAAGGGGTAGCAGGAGGGCCTTAAGCTCCTACAATGAGCAGTTCTTC

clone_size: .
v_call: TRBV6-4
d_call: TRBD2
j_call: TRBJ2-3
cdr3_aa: CASSVRVGGDTQYF
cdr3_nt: TGTGCCAGCAGTGTGAGAGTGGGAGGGGATACGCAGTATTTT

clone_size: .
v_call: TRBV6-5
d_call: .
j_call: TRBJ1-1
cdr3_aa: CAISSSSRQKAFF
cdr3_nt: TGTGCCATCAGTTCTAGCAGTCGCCAAAAAGCTTTCTTT

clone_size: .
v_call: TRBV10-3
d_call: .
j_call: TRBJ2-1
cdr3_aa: CAISPIPAGGSFF
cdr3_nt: TGTGCCATAAGTCCCATCCCCGCTGGTGGGTCGTTCTTC

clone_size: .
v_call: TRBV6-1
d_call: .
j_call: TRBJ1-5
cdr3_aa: CASSGGSGENQPQHF
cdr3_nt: TGTGCCAGCAGTGGAGGGAGCGGGGAAAATCAACCCCAGCATTTT

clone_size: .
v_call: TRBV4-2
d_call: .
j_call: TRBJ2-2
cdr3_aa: CACSQDWATNTRELLF
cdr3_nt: TGTGCCTGCAGCCAAGATTGGGCCACGAACACTCGGGAGCTGCTTTTT

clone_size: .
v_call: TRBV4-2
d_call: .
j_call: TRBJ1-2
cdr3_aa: CTSSQASRNYGYTF
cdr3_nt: TGTACCAGCAGCCAAGCATCGAGGAATTATGGCTACACCTTC

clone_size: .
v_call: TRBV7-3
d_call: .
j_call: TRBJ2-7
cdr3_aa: CASNLNAKDEQYF
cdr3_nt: TGTGCCAGCAACTTAAACGCTAAAGACGAGCAGTACTTC

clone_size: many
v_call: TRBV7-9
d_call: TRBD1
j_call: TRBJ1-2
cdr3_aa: CASSSGQDFTSYGYTF
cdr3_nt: TGTGCCAGCAGCTCAGGACAGGACTTCACCTCCTATGGCTACACCTTC

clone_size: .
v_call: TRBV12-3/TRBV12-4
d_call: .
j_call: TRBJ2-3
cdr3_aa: CVSSASGIDMQYF
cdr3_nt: TGTGTCAGCAGTGCCTCAGGGATAGATATGCAGTATTTT

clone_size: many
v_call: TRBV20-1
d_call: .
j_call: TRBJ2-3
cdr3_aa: CSAREATGPDTQYF
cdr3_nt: TGCAGTGCTAGAGAGGCGACAGGACCAGATACGCAGTATTTT

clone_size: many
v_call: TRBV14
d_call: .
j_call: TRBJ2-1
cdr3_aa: CASSQVWTTSHEQFF
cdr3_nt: TGTGCCAGCAGCCAAGTCTGGACGACCAGTCATGAGCAGTTCTTC

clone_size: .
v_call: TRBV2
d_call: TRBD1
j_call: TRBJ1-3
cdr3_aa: CASSFGQGFGNTIYF
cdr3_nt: TGTGCCAGCAGTTTCGGACAGGGTTTTGGAAACACCATATATTTT

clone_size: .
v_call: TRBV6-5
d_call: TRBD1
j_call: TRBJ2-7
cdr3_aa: CAATGQGHIEHYF
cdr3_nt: TGTGCCGCCACGGGACAGGGTCACATCGAGCACTACTTC

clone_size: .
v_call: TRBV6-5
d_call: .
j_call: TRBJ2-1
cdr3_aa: CANSYSDTGGHFF
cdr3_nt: TGTGCCAACAGTTACTCGGACACCGGCGGGCACTTCTTC

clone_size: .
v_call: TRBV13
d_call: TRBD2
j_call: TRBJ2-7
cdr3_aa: CASNTRGGDYEQYF
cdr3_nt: TGTGCCAGCAACACTCGGGGGGGAGACTACGAGCAGTACTTC

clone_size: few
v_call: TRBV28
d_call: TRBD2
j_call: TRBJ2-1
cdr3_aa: CASSPPSGSSYNEQFF
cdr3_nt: TGTGCCAGCAGTCCCCCTAGCGGGAGCTCCTACAATGAGCAGTTCTTC

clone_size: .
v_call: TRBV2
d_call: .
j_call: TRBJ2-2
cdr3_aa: CASTAPRGGGELFF
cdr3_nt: TGTGCCAGCACCGCTCCAAGGGGGGGCGGGGAGCTGTTTTTT

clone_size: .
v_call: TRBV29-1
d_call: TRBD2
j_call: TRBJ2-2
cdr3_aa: CSVEDPSGRSGGKLFF
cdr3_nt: TGCAGCGTTGAAGATCCTAGCGGGAGATCCGGCGGGAAGCTGTTTTTT

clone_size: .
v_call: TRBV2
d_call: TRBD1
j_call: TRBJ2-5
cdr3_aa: CASSGGQGTETQYF
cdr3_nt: TGTGCCAGCAGTGGTGGACAGGGGACGGAGACCCAGTACTTC